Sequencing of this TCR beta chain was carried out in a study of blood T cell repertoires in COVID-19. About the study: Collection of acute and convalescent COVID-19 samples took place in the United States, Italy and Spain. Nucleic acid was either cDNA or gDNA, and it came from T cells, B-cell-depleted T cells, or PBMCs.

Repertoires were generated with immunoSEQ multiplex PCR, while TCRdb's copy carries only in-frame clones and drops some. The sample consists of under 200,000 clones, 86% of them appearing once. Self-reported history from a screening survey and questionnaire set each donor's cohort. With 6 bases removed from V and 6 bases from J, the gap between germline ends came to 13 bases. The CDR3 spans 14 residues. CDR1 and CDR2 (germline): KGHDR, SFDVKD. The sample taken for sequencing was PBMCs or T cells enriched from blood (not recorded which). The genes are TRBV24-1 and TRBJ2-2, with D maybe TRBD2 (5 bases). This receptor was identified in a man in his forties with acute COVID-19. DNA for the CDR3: TGTGCCACCAGTTGGGAGTCGGCCCCCGGGGAGCTGTTTTTT. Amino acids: CATSWESAPGELFF.